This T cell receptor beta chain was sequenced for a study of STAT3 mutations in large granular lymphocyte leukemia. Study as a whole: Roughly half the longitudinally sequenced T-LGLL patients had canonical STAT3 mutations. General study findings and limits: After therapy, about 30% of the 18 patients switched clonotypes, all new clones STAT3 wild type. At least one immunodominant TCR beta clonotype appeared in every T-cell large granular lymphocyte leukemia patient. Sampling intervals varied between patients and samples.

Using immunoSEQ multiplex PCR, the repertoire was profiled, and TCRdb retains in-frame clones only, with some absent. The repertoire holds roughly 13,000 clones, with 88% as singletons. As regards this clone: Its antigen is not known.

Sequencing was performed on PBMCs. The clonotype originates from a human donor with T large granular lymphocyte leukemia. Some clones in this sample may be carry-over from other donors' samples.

The CDR3 DNA reads TGTGCCAGCACACCCGGACTATCGTACCAAGAGACCCAGTACTTC. Residues: CASTPGLSYQETQYF. The V call is TRBV6-5, the J call TRBJ2-5; a possible D gene is TRBD2 (6 bases). The V end was cut by 7 bases, the J end by 0 bases, with 15 bases between. Per germline, CDR1 MNHEY and CDR2 SVGAGI. The CDR3 covers 15 residues.